This T cell receptor (beta chain) was captured by sequencing in a study of OX40 agonist ivuxolimab in advanced cancers. Looking at the study overall: Ivuxolimab was an agonistic, fully human IgG2 monoclonal antibody directed against OX40 (CD134), a costimulatory receptor. Intravenous ivuxolimab was administered to patients every 2 weeks at six dose levels: 0.01, 0.1, 0.3, 1.5, 3 and 10 mg/kg. Of the approximately 50 dose-escalation patients, hepatocellular carcinoma was present in approximately 20, melanoma in approximately 15, renal cell carcinoma in 9 and head and neck cancer in 9. In the dose-escalation cohort, 82.7% of patients were male, and the mean age was roughly 60 years, with a range of 23 to 79. Patients were allowed to have had prior anti-PD-1, anti-PD-L1 or anti-CTLA-4 therapy, and approximately 43% of the dose-escalation patients had previously received checkpoint inhibitors. Partial responses occurred in three dose-escalation patients: two with cutaneous melanoma and one with hepatocellular carcinoma. The point of sequencing TCRbeta in the periphery was to test whether ivuxolimab changed TCR sequence diversity and drove clonal T-cell expansion. The monotherapy dose-escalation portion (N of about 49 patients) of the phase I ivuxolimab trial is reported in the paper.

The trial excluded patients who had a history of autoimmune disease or who were on systemic immunosuppression. Peripheral blood for TCR sequencing was collected from all dose cohorts at baseline, on cycle 4 day 1, and on cycle 7 day 1. The samples were taken from a phase I, first-in-human, multicenter, open-label dose-escalation trial of ivuxolimab. Adults with locally advanced or metastatic melanoma, renal cell, hepatocellular, or head and neck squamous cell carcinoma were enrolled in the trial. Before TCR sequencing, CD4+ and CD8+ T cells were separately sorted from peripheral blood. A remark on this clone: Its antigen is still unknown. Per-base qualities were not stored, and no clone one base away is much larger.

To sequence the TCRbeta CDR3 region, genomic DNA was isolated from the sorted cells. The immunoSEQ Assay was used to sequence the TCRbeta CDR3 regions. TCRdb retrieved this table from immuneACCESS and kept in-frame rearrangements only. Not all clones are present; in checked studies, unresolved V genes account for under half, and no reason is known for the remainder. The sample data list about 63,000 clones, and approximately 92% of these were observed just once. The ten largest clones represent 9.5% to 14% of the sample. Overall results and qualifications from the work: After ivuxolimab, expanded clones were on average more numerous among CD8+ T cells than among CD4+ T cells. At doses from 0.1 to 3.0 mg/kg, clonal expansion was seen in both CD4+ and CD8+ blood T cells between baseline and week 6. Partial responders in the 0.1-3.0 mg/kg groups had among the lowest normalized peripheral clonal expansion, especially among CD8+ T cells. Low levels of normalized T-cell clonal expansion were also seen in some nonresponding patients. The antigen specificity of the peripheral T cells that underwent clonal expansion was not determined.

The CDR3 has 15 amino acids, counting the end cysteine and phenylalanine. The DNA shown is the 45-base CDR3, in frame from base 1. From a lookup of the germline V gene, CDR1 and CDR2 are MNHEY and SVGAGI. V lost 5 bases and J lost 3 bases; the stretch between them is 16 bases long. The chain employs TRBV6-5 and TRBJ2-5, with a tentative D gene TRBD2 over 6 matching bases. The sequencing used CD4+ or CD8+ T cells sorted from blood, collected in a trial of the OX40 agonist ivuxolimab. The source is an adult with an advanced solid tumor such as melanoma, head and neck, liver or kidney cancer. The nucleotide sequence is given as TGTGCCAGCAGTACTCGAAGACTAGGGGAAGAGACCCAGTACTTC. This sequence encodes CASSTRRLGEETQYF.